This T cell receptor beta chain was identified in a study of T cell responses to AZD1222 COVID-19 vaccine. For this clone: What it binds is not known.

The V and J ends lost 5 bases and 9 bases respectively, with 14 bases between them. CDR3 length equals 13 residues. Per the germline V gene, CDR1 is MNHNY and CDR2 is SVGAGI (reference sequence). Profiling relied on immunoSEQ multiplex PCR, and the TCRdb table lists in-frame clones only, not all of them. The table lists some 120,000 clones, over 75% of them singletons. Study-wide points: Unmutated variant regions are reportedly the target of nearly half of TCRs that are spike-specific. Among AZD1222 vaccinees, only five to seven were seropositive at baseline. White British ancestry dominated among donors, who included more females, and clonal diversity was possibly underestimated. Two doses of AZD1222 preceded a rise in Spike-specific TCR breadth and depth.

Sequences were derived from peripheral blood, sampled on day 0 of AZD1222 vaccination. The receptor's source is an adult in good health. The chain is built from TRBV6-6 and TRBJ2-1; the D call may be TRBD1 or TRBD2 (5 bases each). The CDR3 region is CASSTGLRGEQFF. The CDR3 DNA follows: TGTGCCAGCAGTACGGGGCTTCGGGGTGAGCAGTTCTTC.